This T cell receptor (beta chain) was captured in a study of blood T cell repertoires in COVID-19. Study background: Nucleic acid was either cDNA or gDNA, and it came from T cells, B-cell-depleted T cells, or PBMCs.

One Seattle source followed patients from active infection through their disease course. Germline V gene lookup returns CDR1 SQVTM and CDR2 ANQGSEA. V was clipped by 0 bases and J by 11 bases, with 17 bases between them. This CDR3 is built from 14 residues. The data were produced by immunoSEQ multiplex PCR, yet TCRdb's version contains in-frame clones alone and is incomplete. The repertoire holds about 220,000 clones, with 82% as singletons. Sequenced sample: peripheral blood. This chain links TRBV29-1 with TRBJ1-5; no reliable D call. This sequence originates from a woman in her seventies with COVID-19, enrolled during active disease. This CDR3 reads CSVEDQEVDGSQHF. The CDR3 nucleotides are TGCAGCGTTGAAGATCAGGAGGTGGATGGGTCCCAGCATTTT.